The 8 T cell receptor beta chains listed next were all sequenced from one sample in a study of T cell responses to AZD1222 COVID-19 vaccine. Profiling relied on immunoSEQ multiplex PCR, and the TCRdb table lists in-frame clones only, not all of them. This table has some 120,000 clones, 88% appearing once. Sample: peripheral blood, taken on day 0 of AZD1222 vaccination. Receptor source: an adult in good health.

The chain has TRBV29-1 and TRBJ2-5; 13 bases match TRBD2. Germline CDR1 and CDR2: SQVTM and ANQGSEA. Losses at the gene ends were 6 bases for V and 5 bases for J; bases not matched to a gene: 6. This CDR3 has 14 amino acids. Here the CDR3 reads CSVVTSGGVETQYF. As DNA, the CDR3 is TGCAGCGTGGTTACTAGCGGGGGGGTGGAGACCCAGTACTTC.

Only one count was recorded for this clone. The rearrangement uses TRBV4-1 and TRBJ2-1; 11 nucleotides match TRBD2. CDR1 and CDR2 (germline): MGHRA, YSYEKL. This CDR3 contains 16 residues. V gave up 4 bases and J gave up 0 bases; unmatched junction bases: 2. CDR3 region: CASSRGLAGSYNEQFF. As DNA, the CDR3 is TGCGCCAGCAGCCGCGGACTAGCGGGCTCCTACAATGAGCAGTTCTTC.

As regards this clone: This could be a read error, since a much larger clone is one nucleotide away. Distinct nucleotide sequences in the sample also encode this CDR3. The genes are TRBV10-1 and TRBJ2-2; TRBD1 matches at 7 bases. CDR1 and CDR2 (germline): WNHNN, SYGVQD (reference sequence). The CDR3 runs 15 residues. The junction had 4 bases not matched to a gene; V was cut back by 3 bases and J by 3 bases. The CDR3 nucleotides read TGCGCCAGCAGTGAAGGTACAGGGGACACCGGGGAGCTGTTTTTT. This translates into CASSEGTGDTGELFF.

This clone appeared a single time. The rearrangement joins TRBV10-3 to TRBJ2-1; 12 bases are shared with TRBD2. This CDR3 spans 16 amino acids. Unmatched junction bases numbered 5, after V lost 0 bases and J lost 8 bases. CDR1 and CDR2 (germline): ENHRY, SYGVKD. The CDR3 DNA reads TGTGCCATCAGTGAGTCGCCTAGCGGGAGGGCGGATGAGCAGTTCTTC. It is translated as CAISESPSGRADEQFF.

The CDR3 bases are TGTGCCAGCAGTGCCAAAACCAACTATGGCTACACCTTC. This codes for CASSAKTNYGYTF. The J gene is TRBJ1-2, the V gene TRBV2; no firm D call. The CDR3 totals 13 residues. Germline-derived CDR1 and CDR2 are SNHLY and FYNNEI. The V gene lost 4 bases and the J gene lost 2 bases, with 8 bases spanning the gap.

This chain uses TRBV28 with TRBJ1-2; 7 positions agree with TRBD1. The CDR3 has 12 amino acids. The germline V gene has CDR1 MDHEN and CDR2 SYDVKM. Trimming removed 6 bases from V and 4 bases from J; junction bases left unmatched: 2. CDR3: CASSYRGYGYTF. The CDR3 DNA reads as TGTGCCAGCAGCTACAGGGGCTATGGCTACACCTTC.

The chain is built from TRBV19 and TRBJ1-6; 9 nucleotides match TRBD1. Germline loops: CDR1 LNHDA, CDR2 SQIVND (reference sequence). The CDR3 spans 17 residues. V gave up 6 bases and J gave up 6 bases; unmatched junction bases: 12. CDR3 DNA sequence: TGTGCCAGTAGGAAAACCGGGACAGGGCGCTCTAATTCACCCCTCCACTTT. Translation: CASRKTGTGRSNSPLHF.

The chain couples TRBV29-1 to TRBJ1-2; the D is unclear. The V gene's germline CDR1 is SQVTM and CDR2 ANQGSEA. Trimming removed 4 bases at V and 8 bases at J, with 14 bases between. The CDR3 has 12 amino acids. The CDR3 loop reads CSVGSGSKGYTF. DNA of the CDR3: TGCAGCGTTGGGTCTGGAAGTAAGGGCTACACCTTC.